This T cell receptor (beta chain) was identified in a study of T cell responses to AZD1222 COVID-19 vaccine. Overall study findings and caveats: All repertoire sampling was performed exclusively after the peak T cell response. Donors, mostly white British, included more females; clonal diversity was possibly underestimated. After two AZD1222 doses, spike-specific TCR breadth and depth rose versus day 0. Per reports, nearly half of all spike-specific TCRs target regions that are unmutated in variants.

Sequenced by immunoSEQ multiplex PCR; TCRdb stores in-frame clones only, minus some. The sample includes some 120,000 clones, 88% of them seen just once. A remark on this clone: Its target is not known.

Germline CDR1 is LNHDA and CDR2 is SQIVND (reference sequence). The junction had 8 bases not matched to a gene; V was cut back by 4 bases and J by 7 bases. This CDR3 has 15 amino acids. This specimen was peripheral blood, taken on day 0 of AZD1222 vaccination. The receptor was derived from an adult in good health. V usage is TRBV19 and J usage is TRBJ1-3; 9 bases map to TRBD1. This chain's CDR3 is CASSTGDRVRNTIYF. CDR3 coding DNA: TGTGCCAGTAGTACTGGGGACAGGGTGAGGAACACCATATATTTT.